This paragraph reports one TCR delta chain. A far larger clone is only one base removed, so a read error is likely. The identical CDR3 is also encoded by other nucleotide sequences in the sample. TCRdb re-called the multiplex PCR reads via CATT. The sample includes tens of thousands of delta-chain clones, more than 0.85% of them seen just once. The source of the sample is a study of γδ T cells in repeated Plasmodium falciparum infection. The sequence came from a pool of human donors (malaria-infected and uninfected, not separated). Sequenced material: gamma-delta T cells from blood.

CDR3 protein: CALGKPSYVGIRPDKLIF. The CDR3 bases are TGTGCTCTTGGGAAGCCTTCCTACGTAGGGATACGTCCTGATAAACTCATCTTT. This chain links TRDV1 with TRDJ1; tentatively, D is TRDD2 (9 bases). Germline assignment: CDR1 TSWWSYY and CDR2 QGS. V lost 5 bases and J lost 5, with 27 bases in between. The CDR3 loop spans 18 amino acids.